This is a list of T cell receptor beta chains from one sample in a study of blood T cell repertoires in COVID-19. Sequenced by immunoSEQ multiplex PCR; TCRdb stores in-frame clones only, minus some. Among hundreds of thousands of clones listed, around 88% were seen once. Sequences were obtained from peripheral blood. Receptor source: a woman in her 70s with COVID-19, enrolled during active disease. Each CDR3 is given with its conserved first and last residue. The D gene is left open where the match is weak. Clone size appears in some rows only: once, few, many, or a class for an expanded clone.

J,size,V,D,CDR3,DNA
TRBJ2-3,.,TRBV2,TRBD2,CASSPGLAGGYTDTQYF,TGTGCCAGCAGTCCGGGACTAGCGGGGGGCTACACAGATACGCAGTATTTT
TRBJ1-2,.,TRBV27,.,CASSLRGSRGYTF,TGTGCCAGCAGTTTAAGAGGATCCCGGGGCTACACCTTC
TRBJ2-1,.,TRBV19,TRBD2,CASDAGDLYNEQFF,TGTGCCAGTGACGCGGGGGACCTCTACAATGAGCAGTTCTTC
TRBJ2-5,.,TRBV7-9,.,CASSKGIRGETQYF,TGTGCCAGCAGTAAAGGAATCAGGGGAGAGACCCAGTACTTC
TRBJ2-5,.,TRBV6-6,TRBD2,CARGLAGGPSETQYF,TGTGCCAGGGGACTAGCGGGGGGGCCGAGTGAGACCCAGTACTTC
TRBJ1-1,.,TRBV2,TRBD1,CASNTKGGVTEAFF,TGTGCCAGCAACACCAAAGGGGGCGTCACTGAAGCTTTCTTT
TRBJ2-5,.,TRBV6-4,.,CASSLTRNKAETQYF,TGTGCCAGCAGCCTGACTAGGAATAAGGCGGAGACCCAGTACTTC
TRBJ1-1,.,TRBV20-1,.,CSAEGRAEAFF,TGCAGTGCGGAAGGGCGGGCTGAAGCTTTCTTT
TRBJ2-7,.,TRBV12-5,TRBD2,CASGLTLTLAGGVYEQYF,TGTGCTAGTGGTTTGACCCTCACACTAGCGGGGGGAGTGTACGAGCAGTACTTC
TRBJ2-6,.,TRBV18,TRBD1,CASSPSTGGYGANVLTF,TGTGCCAGCTCACCCTCGACAGGGGGCTATGGGGCCAACGTCCTGACTTTC
TRBJ2-3,.,TRBV14,TRBD2,CASSQMGRLAGSTDTQYF,TGTGCCAGCAGCCAAATGGGTCGACTAGCTGGTAGCACAGATACGCAGTATTTT
TRBJ2-7,few,TRBV6-2/TRBV6-3,TRBD2,CASSHTGLAGSSSYEQYF,TGTGCCAGCAGTCATACCGGACTAGCGGGTTCTAGCTCCTACGAGCAGTACTTC
TRBJ2-1,.,TRBV13,.,CASSLGGESSYNEQFF,TGTGCCAGCAGCTTAGGCGGGGAGAGCTCCTACAATGAGCAGTTCTTC
TRBJ1-5,.,TRBV7-2,.,CASSLSESSGEQPQHF,TGTGCCAGCAGCTTATCGGAGTCTTCAGGGGAACAGCCCCAGCATTTT
TRBJ1-3,.,TRBV4-1,.,CASSQAGIGNTIYF,TGCGCCAGCAGCCAAGCGGGGATTGGAAACACCATATATTTT
TRBJ1-1,.,TRBV7-5,.,CARSHGRGAPAFF,TGTGCCAGAAGCCACGGCAGGGGCGCACCAGCTTTCTTT
TRBJ1-5,once,TRBV5-6,TRBD1,CASSLGQGAQPQHF,TGTGCCAGCAGCTTGGGACAGGGGGCGCAGCCCCAGCATTTT
TRBJ2-2,.,TRBV5-1,.,CASSLPDRGTGELFF,TGCGCCAGCAGCTTGCCCGACCGAGGGACCGGGGAGCTGTTTTTT
TRBJ2-7,.,TRBV4-1,.,CASSQDPRVTYEQYF,TGCGCCAGCAGCCAAGATCCCAGGGTGACCTACGAGCAGTACTTC
TRBJ2-1,many,TRBV12-5,TRBD2,CASGLFSGGLYHYEQFF,TGTGCTAGTGGTTTGTTTAGCGGGGGGCTTTACCACTATGAGCAGTTCTTC
TRBJ1-1,.,TRBV6-5,TRBD1,CASRAGQGTEAFF,TGTGCCAGCAGAGCGGGACAGGGCACTGAAGCTTTCTTT
TRBJ2-5,.,TRBV24-1,TRBD1,CATSDGQGGRETQYF,TGTGCCACCAGTGATGGACAGGGAGGCCGAGAGACCCAGTACTTC
TRBJ2-2,.,TRBV5-1,.,CASSFEGGNTGELFF,TGCGCCAGCAGTTTCGAGGGTGGAAACACCGGGGAGCTGTTTTTT
TRBJ2-3,few,TRBV7-2,.,CASSLRGGDTQYF,TGTGCCAGCAGCCTAAGGGGTGGAGATACGCAGTATTTT
TRBJ2-6,.,TRBV5-1,TRBD1,CASSGTGTGANVLTF,TGCGCCAGCAGCGGGACAGGGACTGGGGCCAACGTCCTGACTTTC
TRBJ2-7,.,TRBV9,TRBD1,CASSAGQGLYEQYF,TGTGCCAGCAGCGCCGGACAGGGTCTCTACGAGCAGTACTTC
TRBJ2-2,.,TRBV5-8,.,CASSLYRDTGELFF,TGTGCCAGCAGCTTGTATCGGGACACCGGGGAGCTGTTTTTT
TRBJ1-4,.,TRBV5-6,.,CASSTGLYNEKLFF,TGTGCCAGCAGCACCGGACTATATAATGAAAAACTGTTTTTT
TRBJ1-3,few,TRBV7-9,TRBD1,CASSFATGGTGNTIYF,TGTGCCAGCAGCTTCGCCACAGGGGGAACTGGAAACACCATATATTTT
TRBJ1-5,.,TRBV3-1/TRBV3-2,.,CASSPQGSNQPQHF,TGTGCCAGCAGCCCACAGGGTAGCAATCAGCCCCAGCATTTT
TRBJ1-3,.,TRBV27,.,CASRLTGQGNTIYF,TGTGCCAGCAGGCTAACAGGGCAAGGAAACACCATATATTTT
TRBJ1-3,few,TRBV2,.,CASRFDLSGNTIYF,TGTGCCAGCAGATTCGATCTATCTGGAAACACCATATATTTT
TRBJ2-3,.,TRBV3-1/TRBV3-2,.,CASSQDGGDTQYF,TGTGCCAGCAGCCAAGATGGGGGGGATACGCAGTATTTT
TRBJ2-6,.,TRBV11-2,TRBD1,CASSLVGGQGFSGANVLTF,TGTGCCAGCAGCTTAGTGGGGGGACAGGGGTTCTCTGGGGCCAACGTCCTGACTTTC
TRBJ2-2,.,TRBV27,TRBD2,CASSRLASNTGELFF,TGTGCCAGCAGTCGACTAGCGTCGAACACCGGGGAGCTGTTTTTT
TRBJ2-5,.,TRBV5-1,TRBD2,CASSLEAGVETQYF,TGCGCCAGCAGCTTGGAGGCGGGGGTAGAGACCCAGTACTTC
TRBJ2-3,.,TRBV4-3,.,CASSQDLEGGDTQYF,TGCGCCAGCAGCCAAGATCTGGAAGGGGGAGATACGCAGTATTTT
TRBJ1-3,.,TRBV27,TRBD1,CASRLRERTGDLNTIYF,TGTGCCAGCAGGTTACGAGAGCGGACAGGGGATTTAAACACCATATATTTT
TRBJ1-3,.,TRBV29-1,TRBD1,CSVDREGSGNTIYF,TGCAGCGTCGACAGGGAAGGCTCTGGAAACACCATATATTTT